This T cell receptor beta chain was recorded in a study of T cells in Graves' hyperthyroidism and ophthalmopathy. Whole-study context: Blood was drawn when the patient was first diagnosed and still untreated.

This clonotype was counted ten times or more. TCR beta CDR3 regions were amplified from RNA. A set of HTBI primers served as the primers for a first-round RT-PCR of the TCR CDR3. In TCRdb, the multiplex PCR reads were re-called with MiXCR into one record per CDR3 protein. The sample lists 350,000 to 400,000 distinct CDR3 sequences; 19% were seen once. The definition of stable Graves' hyperthyroidism was no ophthalmopathy progression within 18 months. The authors obtained PBMCs from around 11 ml of fresh peripheral blood. Germline V lookup: CDR1 ENHRY, CDR2 SYGVKD. This CDR3 has 18 residues. V dropped 3 bases and J dropped 4; count of bases not matched to a gene: 13.

Sequencing input: blood. This TCR was recovered from a woman aged 18-29 years with Graves' hyperthyroidism. This rearrangement joins TRBV10-3 to TRBJ1-5, with 9 bases matching TRBD1. The chain's CDR3 is CAISDLGLGDRDNQPQHF. Here the CDR3 DNA reads TGTGCCATCAGTGACCTTGGCCTGGGGGACAGGGATAATCAGCCCCAGCATTTT.